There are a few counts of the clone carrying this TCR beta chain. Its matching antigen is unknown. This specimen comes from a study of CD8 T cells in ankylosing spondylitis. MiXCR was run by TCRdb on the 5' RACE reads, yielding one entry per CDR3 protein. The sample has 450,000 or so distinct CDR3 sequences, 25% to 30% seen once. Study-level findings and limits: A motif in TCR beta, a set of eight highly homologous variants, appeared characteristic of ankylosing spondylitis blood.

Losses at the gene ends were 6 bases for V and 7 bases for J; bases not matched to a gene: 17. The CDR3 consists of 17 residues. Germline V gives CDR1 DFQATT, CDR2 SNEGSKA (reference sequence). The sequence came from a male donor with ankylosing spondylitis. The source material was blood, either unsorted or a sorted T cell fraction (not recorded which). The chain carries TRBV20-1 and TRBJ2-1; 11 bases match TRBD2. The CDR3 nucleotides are TGCAGTGCCTGGGGACTAGCGGAGGCCCCCCAATCGAATGAGCAGTTCTTC. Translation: CSAWGLAEAPQSNEQFF.